Listed below are T cell receptor beta chains from one sample, sequenced in a study of blood T cell repertoires in COVID-19. Profiled with immunoSEQ multiplex PCR; TCRdb holds only in-frame clones, not every one. This table has about 320,000 clones, more than 75% appearing once. Sequencing used PBMCs or T cells enriched from blood (not recorded which). The source is a man between 60 and 75 years old who had recovered from COVID-19. CDR3s include the opening cysteine and the closing phenylalanine or tryptophan. The order of the fields is J gene, D gene, CDR3 length, clone size, V gene, CDR3 DNA, CDR3 protein. D genes are given only for firm matches. For some rows the clone size is stated as once, few or many, or as a class when expanded; others skip it.

J: TRBJ2-7; D: .; length: 13; size: once; V: TRBV10-1; DNA: TGCGCCAGCAGTGAGGCGAGCTCCTACGAGCAGTACTTC; CDR3: CASSEASSYEQYF
J: TRBJ2-7; D: .; length: 14; size: .; V: TRBV6-5; DNA: TGTGCCAGCAGTTACGGAGTGGGAGTCTACGAGCAGTACTTC; CDR3: CASSYGVGVYEQYF
J: TRBJ2-5; D: .; length: 14; size: .; V: TRBV14; DNA: TGTGCCAGCAGCCTATTAGACAGCGCAGAGACCCAGTACTTC; CDR3: CASSLLDSAETQYF
J: TRBJ2-7; D: TRBD1; length: 15; size: .; V: TRBV5-1; DNA: TGCGCCAGCAGCTTGATCCCTGGGACAGGCTACGAGCAGTACTTC; CDR3: CASSLIPGTGYEQYF
J: TRBJ2-4; D: .; length: 12; size: .; V: TRBV20-1; DNA: TGCAGTGCTAGTAGGGGCGATACGATTCAGTACTTC; CDR3: CSASRGDTIQYF
J: TRBJ2-7; D: TRBD1; length: 14; size: .; V: TRBV6-2/TRBV6-3; DNA: TGTGCCAGCAGTTACGGACAGGCAACCTACGAGCAGTACTTC; CDR3: CASSYGQATYEQYF
J: TRBJ2-5; D: .; length: 14; size: .; V: TRBV9; DNA: TGTGCCAGCAGCGTAGCAGGGGTTGAAGAGACCCAGTACTTC; CDR3: CASSVAGVEETQYF
J: TRBJ2-2; D: .; length: 18; size: .; V: TRBV4-2; DNA: TGTGCCAGCACCCAAGGTCTTACAGCAGACTATAACACCGGGGAGCTGTTTTTT; CDR3: CASTQGLTADYNTGELFF
J: TRBJ1-1; D: .; length: 13; size: .; V: TRBV10-1; DNA: TGCGCCAGCAGTGAGTACCGGGGCACTGAAGCTTTCTTT; CDR3: CASSEYRGTEAFF
J: TRBJ1-2; D: TRBD1; length: 12; size: .; V: TRBV3-1/TRBV3-2; DNA: TGTGCCAGCAGCCAACACAGGGGTGGCTACACCTTC; CDR3: CASSQHRGGYTF
J: TRBJ1-6; D: TRBD1; length: 14; size: .; V: TRBV5-4; DNA: TGTGCCAGCAGCTCGACAGGGTTGGGATCACCCCTCCACTTT; CDR3: CASSSTGLGSPLHF
J: TRBJ1-5; D: .; length: 13; size: .; V: TRBV30; DNA: TGTGCCTGGAGTTCGCAGGGTGCGCAGCCCCAGCATTTT; CDR3: CAWSSQGAQPQHF
J: TRBJ2-3; D: TRBD2; length: 16; size: once; V: TRBV10-2; DNA: TGCGCCAGCAACCGGACTAGCGGGACTAGCACAGATACGCAGTATTTT; CDR3: CASNRTSGTSTDTQYF
J: TRBJ2-3; D: .; length: 15; size: .; V: TRBV5-4; DNA: TGTGCCAGCAGCTTAGACGGACATCCGACAGATACGCAGTATTTT; CDR3: CASSLDGHPTDTQYF
J: TRBJ1-5; D: TRBD1; length: 14; size: .; V: TRBV5-1; DNA: TGCGCCAGCAGCCCGGGACAGGGAAATCAGCCCCAGCATTTT; CDR3: CASSPGQGNQPQHF
J: TRBJ2-3; D: TRBD1; length: 14; size: .; V: TRBV6-5; DNA: TGTGCCAGCAGGGACAGGGTGATGACAGATACGCAGTATTTT; CDR3: CASRDRVMTDTQYF
J: TRBJ2-1; D: TRBD2; length: 18; size: .; V: TRBV9; DNA: TGTGCCAGCAGCGTAGGGGCTAGCGGGGGACCCTCCTACAATGAGCAGTTCTTC; CDR3: CASSVGASGGPSYNEQFF
J: TRBJ1-2; D: TRBD1; length: 15; size: .; V: TRBV30; DNA: TGTGCCTGGAGTGTAGGGACAGTAGCTAACTATGGCTACACCTTC; CDR3: CAWSVGTVANYGYTF
J: TRBJ2-5; D: .; length: 15; size: once; V: TRBV7-3; DNA: TGTGCCAGCAGCTTAAATGGCCTAGGCGGGGAGACCCAGTACTTC; CDR3: CASSLNGLGGETQYF
J: TRBJ1-5; D: .; length: 16; size: .; V: TRBV18; DNA: TGTGCCAGCTCAGAGCAAACAGGGATTAGCAATCAGCCCCAGCATTTT; CDR3: CASSEQTGISNQPQHF
J: TRBJ2-5; D: TRBD2; length: 17; size: .; V: TRBV5-5; DNA: TGTGCCAGCAGCCGGAAAGCTAGCGGGAGAGGGGGAGAGACCCAGTACTTC; CDR3: CASSRKASGRGGETQYF
J: TRBJ1-1; D: .; length: 13; size: .; V: TRBV9; DNA: TGTGCCAGCAGCACCACTGGGGGGGACCAGGCTTTCTTT; CDR3: CASSTTGGDQAFF
J: TRBJ2-3; D: .; length: 16; size: few; V: TRBV18; DNA: TGTGCCAGCTCACCACTTGTTACGGGAAGCACAGATACGCAGTATTTT; CDR3: CASSPLVTGSTDTQYF
J: TRBJ1-2; D: .; length: 13; size: .; V: TRBV12-3/TRBV12-4; DNA: TGTGCCAGCAGTTTTCACTACAACTATGGCTACACCTTC; CDR3: CASSFHYNYGYTF
J: TRBJ1-2; D: TRBD1; length: 14; size: .; V: TRBV5-5; DNA: TGTGCCAGCAGCTTCGGACAGGGTGTCCATGGCTACACCTTC; CDR3: CASSFGQGVHGYTF
J: TRBJ1-4; D: TRBD1; length: 17; size: .; V: TRBV7-3; DNA: TGTGCCAGCAGCTTAAGGGGACAGGGTATGGCGGGTGAAAAACTGTTTTTT; CDR3: CASSLRGQGMAGEKLFF
J: TRBJ1-5; D: .; length: 16; size: .; V: TRBV7-2; DNA: TGTGCCAGCAGCTTAGTCCCAGACAGAAACAATCAGCCCCAGCATTTT; CDR3: CASSLVPDRNNQPQHF
J: TRBJ2-7; D: .; length: 12; size: .; V: TRBV12-3/TRBV12-4; DNA: TGTGCCAGCAGTTTATTCAGCTACGAGCAGTACTTC; CDR3: CASSLFSYEQYF
J: TRBJ2-2; D: TRBD1; length: 15; size: .; V: TRBV7-9; DNA: TGTGCCAGCAGCTATGGACAGGGTCTCACCGGGGAGCTGTTTTTT; CDR3: CASSYGQGLTGELFF
J: TRBJ1-1; D: TRBD1; length: 15; size: .; V: TRBV10-1; DNA: TGCGCCAGCAGACGACAGGGCGTTGGGGACACTGAAGCTTTCTTT; CDR3: CASRRQGVGDTEAFF
J: TRBJ1-6; D: TRBD1; length: 14; size: .; V: TRBV6-4; DNA: TGTGCCAGCAGTGAGGGACAGGGAGGTTCACCCCTCCACTTT; CDR3: CASSEGQGGSPLHF
J: TRBJ1-3; D: .; length: 14; size: few; V: TRBV19; DNA: TGTGCCAGTAGTATTCCGGGAGTCTTCAACACCATATATTTT; CDR3: CASSIPGVFNTIYF
J: TRBJ1-5; D: TRBD1; length: 17; size: .; V: TRBV30; DNA: TGTGCCTGGAGTGTACACAGGGGGATTTATAGCAATCAGCCCCAGCATTTT; CDR3: CAWSVHRGIYSNQPQHF
J: TRBJ1-1; D: .; length: 14; size: .; V: TRBV2; DNA: TGTGCCAGCAGCAACCTCAGGGGAAGGGGTGAAGCTTTCTTT; CDR3: CASSNLRGRGEAFF
J: TRBJ1-1; D: TRBD1; length: 13; size: .; V: TRBV6-5; DNA: TGTGCCAGCAGTCCCAGGGACAGGGCAACAGCTTTCTTT; CDR3: CASSPRDRATAFF
J: TRBJ2-1; D: TRBD2; length: 15; size: .; V: TRBV7-2; DNA: TGTGCCAGCAGACCTCCGGGACTAGCTTCGGGTGAGCAGTTCTTC; CDR3: CASRPPGLASGEQFF
J: TRBJ2-1; D: TRBD2; length: 15; size: .; V: TRBV19; DNA: TGTGCCAGTAGTATGAGCGGGAGGGCCGACAATGAGCAGTTCTTC; CDR3: CASSMSGRADNEQFF
J: TRBJ1-6; D: .; length: 15; size: few; V: TRBV28; DNA: TGTGCCAGCAGTCCCCACATCCAGGGAAATTCACCCCTCCACTTT; CDR3: CASSPHIQGNSPLHF
J: TRBJ1-2; D: .; length: 12; size: .; V: TRBV12-3/TRBV12-4; DNA: TGTGCCAGCAGTCCCGGGAACTATGGCTACACCTTC; CDR3: CASSPGNYGYTF
J: TRBJ1-1; D: .; length: 12; size: .; V: TRBV30; DNA: TGTGCCTGGAGACAGGGAAGCACTGAAGCTTTCTTT; CDR3: CAWRQGSTEAFF
J: TRBJ2-2; D: TRBD1; length: 14; size: few; V: TRBV24-1; DNA: TGTGCCACCAGCCCCGGGACAGGGACCGGGGAGCTGTTTTTT; CDR3: CATSPGTGTGELFF
J: TRBJ1-1; D: .; length: 14; size: .; V: TRBV7-8; DNA: TGTGCCAGCAGCTTAGTTGCAGGGGAGACTGAAGCTTTCTTT; CDR3: CASSLVAGETEAFF
J: TRBJ1-1; D: TRBD1; length: 15; size: .; V: TRBV19; DNA: TGTGCCAGTAGTTCCTGGACAGGGAGGAACACTGAAGCTTTCTTT; CDR3: CASSSWTGRNTEAFF
J: TRBJ2-1; D: .; length: 14; size: .; V: TRBV4-1; DNA: TGCGCCAGCAGCCGGAGGGACGGGGACGATGAGCAGTTCTTC; CDR3: CASSRRDGDDEQFF
J: TRBJ2-7; D: .; length: 11; size: .; V: TRBV20-1; DNA: TGCAGTGCTGCCCGTGGGGGGGAGCAGTACTTC; CDR3: CSAARGGEQYF